The text below deals with one T cell receptor (beta chain). No antigen is known for it. Within one base of it there is no much larger clone, and no base qualities were kept. Reading from cysteine to phenylalanine, the CDR3 counts 16 amino acids. Only the CDR3 DNA stays, 48 bases, in frame from base 1. Using the deep immunoSEQ assay, TCR CDR3 regions were amplified from genomic DNA by multiplex PCR. For each cell subset, the extracted genomic DNA was distributed evenly across all wells of several immunoSEQ 96-well plates, and each plate served as one replicate. Each replicate PCR for sorted subsets received roughly 200 ng genomic DNA, equal to about 29,000 T cell genomes. The purified libraries were quantified using a Qubit 3.0 fluorometer, sized with a Bioanalyzer 2100, and then quantified again using the KAPA Library Quantification kit. A separate single-read 150-cycle Illumina NextSeq 550 flow cell was used to sequence each immunoSEQ 96-well plate. The paper's data handling went like this. Because the immunoSEQ output held only junctional sequences and lacked quality scores, the filtering could not match the filtering applied to full-length reads. Sequences were annotated with PyIR, a Python wrapper for IgBLAST v1.9, and V/J genes and CDR3 were assigned using IMGT germline references. Reads with weak V/J assignments (E-value above 1e-6), missing CDR3, stop codons, out-of-frame junctions, or ambiguous translated residues were removed. V3J clonotypes were defined by identical inferred V gene, J gene, and CDR3 amino acid sequence. To compute the percentage overlap between repertoires, the number of shared unique clonotypes was divided by the size of the smaller repertoire. Repertoire richness was assessed with RTK rarefaction, the Chao1 estimator, and Recon v2.1 estimates of unobserved clonotypes. Generation probabilities were computed with OLGA for all TCRbeta clonotypes obtained by the gDNA method from several donors. TCRdb stores this immuneACCESS table with in-frame sequences only. Part of the clones is absent; in the studies checked, under half of the shortfall reflects unresolved V genes, and no reason is known for the rest. The V and J calls and the clone size are those of that table, but D and trimming were determined from the DNA. The sample records 2 million to 3 million clones, 90% to 95% of which are singletons. About 0.38% of the sample goes to the ten largest clones.

The data were obtained in a study of shared clonotypes between healthy human individuals (TCRdb year 2020). With regard to the full study: Two women and a few men aged 18 to 49 years were included in the cohort. For each donor, CD4 naive and CD4 memory were each given three plates, CD8 naive was given two plates, and CD8 memory was given one plate. To estimate repertoire size and how much clonotypes are shared between individuals, the study performed deep sequencing of blood TCR repertoires from about 5 healthy adults. Different laboratories and diverse techniques were used to prepare libraries and sequence TCR repertoires, to increase sequencing depth and limit assay-specific biases. Leukapheresis yielded between about 0.94 and 8.9 billion PBMCs per donor. Study-wide conclusions, independent of this receptor: Compared with non-shared clonotypes, clonotypes shared by all four sorted-subset donors had higher generation probabilities. Naive subsets generally had larger estimated clonotype richness than memory subsets. Pairwise subsampling indicated that sequencing depth was expected to affect the degree of clonotype sharing among donors. Rarefaction of sorted-subset datasets indicated incomplete sequencing despite the large sequencing depth. Approximately 5% of naive CD4, around 4% of naive CD8, 2.3% of memory CD4, and about 0.4% of memory CD8 clonotypes were shared across several donors. The small number of donors limited the genetic and exposure-history diversity represented. Sampling was limited to blood, and TCR repertoires in tissue likely differ from TCR repertoires in blood.

The donors were healthy, HIV-negative adults with no recently reported acute infections or vaccinations. Only Caucasian adults living in Nashville, Tennessee, USA were represented among the donors. CD4+ T cells were enriched by magnetic negative selection, after which naive cells were positively selected on CD45RA and the negative fraction was taken as the memory subset. After blood collection by leukapheresis, PBMCs were isolated using Ficoll-Histopaque density gradient centrifugation and then cryopreserved in the vapor phase of liquid nitrogen. Analytical flow cytometry was used to check the purity and quantity of each magnetically sorted T cell population. From each sorted fraction, genomic DNA was isolated and quantified by UV absorbance on a Nanodrop 2000c.

The receptor comes from a man younger than 35 in good health. Some clones in this sample may be carry-over from other donors' samples. This sequence uses TRBV21-1 and TRBJ2-4; the table's D call, TRBD1, was not checked against the DNA. TRBV21-1 is given as a pseudogene. Sequencing input: naive CD4+ T cells from PBMCs. The label giving this sample's cell subset or site can be read as: CD45RA+ positively selected. CDR3 loop: CASSLDRARAKNIQYF. The DNA sequence reads TGTGCCAGCAGCCTGGACAGGGCGAGGGCCAAAAACATTCAGTACTTC.